The 8 T cell receptor beta chains reported below all come from one sample, sequenced in a study of blood T cell repertoires in COVID-19. Sequencing was performed with immunoSEQ multiplex PCR; in TCRdb, only in-frame clones are kept and a portion is missing. Of roughly 350,000 clones in the sample, 88% were seen once. Input material: peripheral blood. The receptor source for this set is a woman aged 70-85 years with COVID-19, enrolled during active disease.

The J gene is TRBJ1-4, the V gene TRBV2; D is undetermined. V lost 2 bases to trimming and J lost 1 base, with 8 bases between them. CDR1 is SNHLY, CDR2 FYNNEI, per germline. The CDR3 length is 15 residues. The CDR3 DNA follows: TGTGCCAGCAGTGAACTGGGAGGAACTAATGAAAAACTGTTTTTT. It yields the protein CASSELGGTNEKLFF.

This chain uses TRBV7-8 with TRBJ1-5; TRBD1 is a possible D gene (5 bases). Germline V gives CDR1 SGHVS, CDR2 FQNEAQ. Trimming left V 5 bases short and J 2 bases short, with 16 bases between. The CDR3 is 16 residues long. The CDR3 sequence is CASSGGTAAGNQPQHF. Here the CDR3 DNA reads TGTGCCAGCAGCGGAGGGACTGCGGCTGGCAATCAGCCCCAGCATTTT.

The chain uses TRBV2 and TRBJ1-2; 7 bases line up with TRBD1. Germline V gene lookup returns CDR1 SNHLY and CDR2 FYNNEI. The CDR3 has 15 residues. V shed 3 bases and J 7 bases; nucleotides not matched to a gene: 11. Written as DNA, the CDR3 is TGTGCCAGCAGTGACCGGGGGACAGAAAGAGGTGGCTACACCTTC. Its translation is CASSDRGTERGGYTF.

This clone was recorded once. The rearrangement links TRBV5-4 to TRBJ2-7; D is unresolved. From germline, CDR1 is SGHNT and CDR2 YYREEE (reference sequence). The V gene lost 3 bases and the J gene lost 0 bases, with 4 bases spanning the gap. CDR3 length: 12 residues. CDR3 loop: CASSSSSYEQYF. Here the CDR3 DNA reads TGTGCCAGCAGCTCGTCCTCCTACGAGCAGTACTTC.

The chain employs TRBV18 and TRBJ2-3, with no clear D. This CDR3 is built from 15 residues. Germline loops: CDR1 KGHSH, CDR2 LQKENI. Trimming shortened V by 4 bases and J by 2 bases, and 13 bases separated the two germline ends. The CDR3 loop reads CASSRTIGTTDTQYF. DNA for the CDR3: TGTGCCAGCTCACGAACCATTGGCACCACAGATACGCAGTATTTT.

The chain links TRBV6-5 to TRBJ2-5; the D gene is possibly TRBD1 (5 bases). Germline V gene data show CDR1 as MNHEY and CDR2 as SVGAGI. The CDR3 runs to 13 residues. V was shortened by 2 bases and J by 5 bases, with 9 bases between the two germline ends. The CDR3 bases are TGTGCCAGCAGTTACAGGGGTGGGGAGACCCAGTACTTC. Its translation: CASSYRGGETQYF.

This clone was detected only once. J is TRBJ1-2 and V is TRBV21-1; TRBD1, as called in the table, went unchecked against the DNA. TRBV21-1 is recorded as a pseudogene. The CDR3 contains 15 residues. The CDR3 DNA sequence: TGTGCCAGCAGCCTAAGTCGGACAGGGAACTATGGCTACACCTTC. Protein: CASSLSRTGNYGYTF.

The chain links TRBV19 to TRBJ1-1, with TRBD1 identical over 9 bases. Germline V gives CDR1 LNHDA, CDR2 SQIVND (reference sequence). J lost 4 bases, V lost 10 bases, and 4 bases had no gene match. This CDR3 is built from 12 residues. CDR3 residues: CATQGARTEAFF. Written as DNA, the CDR3 is TGTGCCACACAGGGGGCGCGCACTGAAGCTTTCTTT.